The 26 T cell receptor beta chains below all came from one sample that was sequenced in a study of T cells in Graves' hyperthyroidism and ophthalmopathy (dated by TCRdb to the late 2010s). Library preparation was by multiplex PCR. TCRdb names Illumina HiSeq 2000 as the instrument used. The TCR beta CDR3 regions were amplified from RNA transcripts. The TCR CDR3 was subjected to a first round of RT-PCR using the HTBI primer set and the Qiagen OneStep RT-PCR kit. TCRdb applied fastp at Q25 and MiXCR to the public reads, then kept only in-frame beta chains. Under each unique CDR3 protein, matching rows form one entry showing the most common genes and DNA. Recorded for this sample are about 600,000 distinct CDR3 sequences; about a sixth of them occurred a single time. The ten top clones hold around 3.5% of the sample. The sample consisted of blood. The receptors originated from a middle-aged woman with Graves' ophthalmopathy.

This clonotype was seen at least ten times. The rearrangement links TRBV12-3 or TRBV12-4 to TRBJ2-7; no firm D call. CDR3 length equals 11 residues. V was cut by 5 bases and J by 5 bases, with 7 bases left in between. Written as DNA, the CDR3 is TGTGCCAGCAGTATCCTGGACGAGCAGTACTTC. Translation gives CASSILDEQYF.

In this sample, this clonotype turned up a few times. The chain recombines TRBV28 with TRBJ1-4; 7 bases agree with TRBD1. The V gene's germline CDR1 is MDHEN and CDR2 SYDVKM. This CDR3 contains 16 residues. V lost 5 bases to trimming and J lost 6 bases; unmatched junction nucleotides: 12. The CDR3 bases are TGTGCCAGCAGTAAACCGGGACAGACGAGGGATGAAAAACTGTTTTTT. The encoded protein is CASSKPGQTRDEKLFF.

There are many counts of this clonotype. The chain recombines TRBV6-1 with TRBJ1-1; D gene unclear. The germline V gene encodes CDR1 MNHNS and CDR2 SASEGT. V dropped 10 bases and J dropped 0 bases, with 12 bases sitting between them. The CDR3 extends over 13 amino acids. This CDR3 reads CATRRIMNTEAFF. In DNA form, the CDR3 reads TGTGCCACCAGAAGGATAATGAACACTGAAGCTTTCTTT.

The sample holds many counts of this clonotype. This chain links TRBV7-8 with TRBJ1-5; D remains unclear. CDR1 SGHVS and CDR2 FQNEAQ come from the germline V gene. Deletions cut 5 bases from V and 10 bases from J, with 15 bases between. This CDR3 has 13 amino acids. CDR3 region: CASSERHGLPQHF. The CDR3 DNA follows: TGTGCCAGCAGCGAGAGACACGGGCTACCCCAGCATTTT.

The chain recombines TRBV20-1 with TRBJ2-1; a possible D gene is TRBD1 (5 bases). Germline V gives CDR1 DFQATT, CDR2 SNEGSKA (reference sequence). The germline V and J ends were trimmed by 5 bases and 1 base, with 9 bases remaining between them. The CDR3 is 13 residues long. As DNA, the CDR3 is TGCAGTGCTGGACACAGTTCCTACAATGAGCAGTTCTTC. This codes for CSAGHSSYNEQFF.

In its sample, this clonotype was seen many times. The V call is TRBV6-2 or TRBV6-3, the J call TRBJ1-5, with 10 bases identical to TRBD1. V dropped 3 bases and J dropped 6; count of bases not matched to a gene: 17. Germline CDR1 MNHEY, CDR2 SVGEGT. This CDR3 spans 19 amino acids. CDR3 sequence reads: CASSYLRGQGVSGIQPQHF. The CDR3 nucleotides read TGTGCCAGCAGTTATCTACGCGGACAGGGGGTAAGCGGGATTCAGCCCCAGCATTTT.

This clonotype was counted only a few times. The J gene is TRBJ2-5, the V gene TRBV12-3 or TRBV12-4, with TRBD2 identical over 10 bases. Trimming at V came to 4 bases and at J to 5 bases, leaving 13 bases not matched to a gene. This CDR3 region has 17 residues. CDR3 region: CASSSLGSGRARETQYF. CDR3 bases: TGTGCCAGCAGTTCCCTGGGAAGCGGGAGGGCCAGGGAGACCCAGTACTTC.

The gene calls are TRBV6-2 or TRBV6-3 and TRBJ2-3, with D possibly being TRBD2 (6 bases). V was shortened by 6 bases and J by 0 bases, with 16 bases between the two germline ends. This CDR3 comprises 16 residues. Germline CDR1 and CDR2: MNHEY and SVGEGT. The CDR3 protein is CASRERRGLSTDTQYF. DNA of the CDR3: TGTGCCAGCAGGGAGAGGAGGGGATTGAGCACAGATACGCAGTATTTT.

The sample holds a few counts of this clonotype. This chain connects TRBV12-3 or TRBV12-4 to TRBJ1-1; 8 nucleotides line up with TRBD1. The ends lost 6 bases at V and 11 bases at J; junction bases unmatched: 11. CDR3 length: 13 residues. CDR3 nucleotides: TGTGCCAGCAGCCGGACAGGGTTACGTTCGGCTTTCTTT. Translating gives CASSRTGLRSAFF.

In this sample, this clonotype turned up many times. This chain links TRBV18 with TRBJ2-1; unclear D gene. There are 15 residues in the CDR3. Germline V gives CDR1 KGHSH, CDR2 LQKENI. V lost 0 bases to trimming and J lost 0 bases, with 6 bases between them. CDR3 sequence reads: CASSPPGGSYNEQFF. For the CDR3, the DNA is TGTGCCAGCTCACCACCGGGCGGCTCCTACAATGAGCAGTTCTTC.

This clonotype was observed a few times. The J gene is TRBJ2-2, the V gene TRBV6-1, with 8 bases identical to TRBD1. J lost 5 bases, V lost 3 bases, and 8 bases had no gene match. Germline CDR1 reads MNHNS; CDR2 reads SASEGT. This CDR3 has 16 residues. For the CDR3, the DNA is TGTGCCAGCAGTGAGTCCAGGGGGCTCGATACCGGGGAGCTGTTTTTT. Residues: CASSESRGLDTGELFF.

Notes on this clonotype: A much larger clone differs by one base, so this may be a read error. The genes are TRBV11-2 and TRBJ2-7; 11 bases line up with TRBD2. CDR1 and CDR2 (germline): SGHAT, FQNNGV. The CDR3 covers 15 residues. In DNA, the CDR3 is TGTGCCGGCAGACAGATAGCGGGAGGGTACTACGAGCAGTACTTC. Translated: CAGRQIAGGYYEQYF.

This clonotype was counted ten times or more. The V and J genes are TRBV20-1 and TRBJ2-3; TRBD2 aligns across 10 bases. Losses at the gene ends were 6 bases for V and 3 bases for J; bases not matched to a gene: 0. The CDR3 runs to 12 residues. Germline CDR1 is DFQATT and CDR2 is SNEGSKA (reference sequence). CDR3 loop: CSAGLATDTQYF. In nucleotides, the CDR3 is TGCAGTGCGGGACTAGCGACAGATACGCAGTATTTT.

This clonotype came up many times. The genes are TRBV28 and TRBJ2-7; 15 bases are shared with TRBD2. The germline CDR1 and CDR2 sequences are MDHEN and SYDVKM. The CDR3 is made up of 16 amino acids. V gave up 6 bases and J gave up 4 bases; unmatched junction bases: 7. The CDR3 nucleotides read TGTGCCAGCAGCCGAGGACTAGCGGGAGGGCTGTACGAGCAGTACTTC. This translates into CASSRGLAGGLYEQYF.

This clonotype has only a few counts. CDR3 region: CASSTYGNQPQHF. The CDR3 region has the DNA TGTGCCAGCAGTACCTATGGCAATCAGCCCCAGCATTTT. The V and J genes are TRBV6-1 and TRBJ1-5; D not certain. Trimming pared 5 bases from V and 2 bases from J, leaving 7 bases between. The CDR3 is 13 amino acids. CDR1 MNHNS and CDR2 SASEGT come from the germline V gene.

This clonotype was counted between two and nine times. The chain couples TRBV11-3 to TRBJ2-1, with TRBD2 matching over 10 bases. CDR1 is SGHNT, CDR2 YENEEA, per germline. The CDR3 consists of 17 residues. After removal of 6 bases from V and 6 bases from J, the junction contained 14 bases not matched to a gene. CDR3 DNA sequence: TGTGCCAGCAGTAGGGGCAGCGGGGGGGCGTCTGCCAATGAGCAGTTCTTC. Encoded protein: CASSRGSGGASANEQFF.

This clonotype was picked up many times. The chain recombines TRBV15 with TRBJ1-1; 7 bases are shared with TRBD1. Germline lookup yields CDR1 LNHNV and CDR2 YYDKDF (reference sequence). V was pared by 4 bases and J by 4 bases, with 9 bases of the junction left unmatched. The CDR3 is 15 residues long. This CDR3 is CATSKGGAMVTEAFF. CDR3 DNA: TGTGCCACCAGCAAAGGGGGCGCGATGGTCACTGAAGCTTTCTTT.

V usage is TRBV5-1 and J usage is TRBJ2-1; unclear D gene. The CDR3 consists of 17 residues. The ends were cut back, 0 bases at V and 3 bases at J, with 16 bases in the middle. Germline V gene data show CDR1 as SGHRS and CDR2 as YFSETQ. CDR3 DNA sequence: TGCGCCAGCAGCTTGGACAAAATCCAGGCTAGCTACAATGAGCAGTTCTTC. The encoded protein is CASSLDKIQASYNEQFF.

The rearrangement uses TRBV14 and TRBJ2-5; 10 positions agree with TRBD2. Trimming took 4 bases from V and 3 from J; bases not matched to a gene: 14. Germline CDR1 and CDR2: SGHDN and FVKESK. The CDR3 loop spans 18 amino acids. As DNA, the CDR3 is TGTGCCAGCAGCCCCTGGCTAGCGGGAGCAACGGAGAAAGAGACCCAGTACTTC. Translation: CASSPWLAGATEKETQYF. Combining the CDR3 with reference TRBV14 and TRBJ2-5 gives the whole variable domain EAGVTQFPSHSVIEKGQTVTLRCDPISGHDNLYWYRRVMGKEIKFLLHFVKESKQDESGMPNNRFLAERTGGTYSTLKVQPAELEDSGVYFCASSPWLAGATEKETQYFGPGTRLLVL.

This clonotype was observed at least ten times. The genes are TRBV15 and TRBJ2-1; D is uncertain. Germline V lookup: CDR1 LNHNV, CDR2 YYDKDF (reference sequence). V shed 4 bases and J shed 9 bases, with 19 bases lying between them. This CDR3 is built from 15 residues. The DNA of the CDR3 is TGTGCCACCAGCAACAGCGCACTGGGCCGGCTTGAGCAGTTCTTC. The encoded protein is CATSNSALGRLEQFF. The whole variable domain, remainder taken from reference TRBV15 and TRBJ2-1, is DAMVIQNPRYQVTQFGKPVTLSCSQTLNHNVMYWYQQKSSQAPKLLFHYYDKDFNNEADTPDNFQSRRPNTSFCFLDIRSPGLGDTAMYLCATSNSALGRLEQFFGPGTRLTVL.

This clonotype occurred a few times. This chain uses TRBV5-1 with TRBJ2-5; TRBD2 agrees at 8 bases. This CDR3 is 16 amino acids long. Germline values: CDR1 SGHRS, CDR2 YFSETQ. The V segment lost 3 bases and the J segment 0 bases; nucleotides outside the gene matches: 7. DNA of the CDR3: TGCGCCAGCAGCTCTGGGGGGACTAGTCACCAAGAGACCCAGTACTTC. It translates to CASSSGGTSHQETQYF.

The genes are TRBV27 and TRBJ2-7; D is possibly TRBD1 or TRBD2 (6 bases each). The ends were cut back, 6 bases at V and 2 bases at J, with 17 bases in the middle. Looked up from germline, CDR1 is MNHEY and CDR2 is SMNVEV (reference sequence). The length of the CDR3 is 15 residues. Here the CDR3 reads CASREGGGFPYEQYF. The DNA for the CDR3 is TGTGCCAGCAGGGAGGGGGGAGGTTTCCCCTACGAGCAGTACTTC.

At least ten counts were recorded for this clonotype. The V and J genes are TRBV4-1 and TRBJ2-5; D remains unclear. The CDR3 has 13 residues. Trimming took 1 base from V and 2 from J, leaving 5 bases between them. Germline V lookup: CDR1 MGHRA, CDR2 YSYEKL. The CDR3 is CASSQGPQETQYF. The DNA for the CDR3 is TGCGCCAGCAGCCAAGGTCCGCAAGAGACCCAGTACTTC.

In its sample, this clonotype was seen many times. The gene calls are TRBV18 and TRBJ1-5; no clear D. The CDR3 spans 12 residues. V was pared by 4 bases and J by 3 bases, with 4 bases between. Germline V gene lookup returns CDR1 KGHSH and CDR2 LQKENI. This CDR3 is CASSLFNQPQHF. CDR3 sequence (DNA): TGTGCCAGCTCACTTTTCAATCAGCCCCAGCATTTT.

This clonotype was observed at least ten times. The chain uses TRBV3-1 and TRBJ2-1; 9 bases map to TRBD2. The CDR3 length is 17 residues. CDR1 is LGHDT, CDR2 YNNKEL, per germline (reference sequence). V lost 0 bases to trimming and J lost 5 bases; unmatched junction nucleotides: 8. CDR3 nucleotides: TGTGCCAGCAGCCAAGATCTGTTTAGCGGGGGCCACAATGAGCAGTTCTTC. Amino acids: CASSQDLFSGGHNEQFF.

The CDR3 DNA reads TGTGCCAGCATCCTGTCGACTGGTGGCGTCTATGGCTACACCTTC. Translating gives CASILSTGGVYGYTF. V and J are TRBV5-6 and TRBJ1-2; D call uncertain. Trimming took 6 bases from V and 4 from J, leaving 19 bases between them. Germline-derived CDR1 and CDR2 are SGHDT and YYEEEE. This CDR3 region has 15 residues.